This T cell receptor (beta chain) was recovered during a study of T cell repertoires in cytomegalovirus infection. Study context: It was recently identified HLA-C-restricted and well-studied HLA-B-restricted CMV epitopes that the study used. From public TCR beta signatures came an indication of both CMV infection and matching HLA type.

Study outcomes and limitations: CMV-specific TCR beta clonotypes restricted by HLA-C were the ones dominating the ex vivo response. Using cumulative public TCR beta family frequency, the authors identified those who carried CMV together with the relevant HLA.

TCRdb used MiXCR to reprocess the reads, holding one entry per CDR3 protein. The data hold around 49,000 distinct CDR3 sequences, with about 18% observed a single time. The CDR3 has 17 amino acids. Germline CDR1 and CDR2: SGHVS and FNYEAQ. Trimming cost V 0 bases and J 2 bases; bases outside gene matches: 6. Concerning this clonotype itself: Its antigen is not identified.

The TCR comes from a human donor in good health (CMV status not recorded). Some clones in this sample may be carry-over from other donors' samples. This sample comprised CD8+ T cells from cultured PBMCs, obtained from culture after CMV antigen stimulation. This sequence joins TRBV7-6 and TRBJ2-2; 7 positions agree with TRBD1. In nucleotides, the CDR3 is TGTGCCAGCAGCTTAGCTTGGGGACAGAAAAACACCGGGGAGCTGTTTTTT. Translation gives CASSLAWGQKNTGELFF.